What follows are 14 T cell receptor beta chains derived from one specimen sequenced in a study of monozygotic twins with inflammatory bowel disease. Following a re-call of the 5' RACE reads, TCRdb has one entry per CDR3 protein and lacks DNA. The sample holds 310,000 or so distinct CDR3 sequences. The specimen was blood. These receptors were obtained from a human donor with ulcerative colitis or Crohn's disease, or a healthy co-twin of an affected twin (not recorded which).

The gene calls are TRBV4-1 and TRBJ2-5; TCRdb proposes TRBD2, but this gene call is untestable without DNA. The CDR3 sequence is 17 residues long. The V gene's germline CDR1 is MGHRA and CDR2 YSYEKL. This CDR3 reads CASSQDKKRGGGETQYF.

The chain carries TRBV28 and TRBJ2-7; TCRdb designates TRBD1, a call that cannot be tested without DNA. The germline V gene encodes CDR1 MDHEN and CDR2 SYDVKM. The CDR3 is 13 amino acids. The CDR3 sequence is CASRQSPGYEQYF.

The V and J genes are TRBV11-1 and TRBJ2-1; no DNA is available, so the TRBD1 call from TCRdb remains unchecked. The CDR3 extends over 21 amino acids. Germline-derived CDR1 and CDR2 are SGHAT and FQDESV (reference sequence). CDR3 region: CASSFLLGGDPSRSSYNEQFF.

The chain joins TRBV7-9 to TRBJ2-1; absent DNA, TCRdb's TRBD1 call cannot be checked. Germline V gene lookup returns CDR1 SEHNR and CDR2 FQNEAQ (reference sequence). The CDR3 covers 16 residues. The CDR3 reads CASSLETGQGFAEQFF.

The chain links TRBV5-1 to TRBJ2-3; TCRdb designates TRBD2, a call that cannot be tested without DNA. Germline CDR1 and CDR2: SGHRS and YFSETQ. The length of the CDR3 is 16 residues. CDR3 sequence reads: CASSTGLAPLGDTQYF.

The V gene is TRBV28, the J gene TRBJ2-7; TCRdb returns TRBD1, unconfirmable since there is no DNA. Germline V CDR1 and CDR2: MDHEN, SYDVKM. The CDR3 is 16 amino acids. The CDR3 reads CASSFSYRDRDYEQYF.

The gene calls are TRBV30 and TRBJ2-2; TCRdb reports TRBD2, a call that lacks DNA to check it against. The CDR3 spans 15 residues. Germline V lookup: CDR1 GTSNPN, CDR2 SVGIG (reference sequence). The CDR3 protein is CAWNPPGANTGELFF.

This sequence joins TRBV20-1 and TRBJ2-1. The CDR3 spans 11 residues. The germline gives CDR1 DFQATT, CDR2 SNEGSKA (reference sequence). The CDR3 region is CSATTSNEQFF.

The J gene is TRBJ2-1, the V gene TRBV4-1; TCRdb selects TRBD1, and the lack of DNA leaves this call unchecked. The CDR3 length is 12 residues. Germline values: CDR1 MGHRA, CDR2 YSYEKL. This chain's CDR3 is CASSQGGGEQFF.

The CDR3 here is CASSLLQASTDTQYF. The chain is built from TRBV27 and TRBJ2-3. Germline V gene data show CDR1 as MNHEY and CDR2 as SMNVEV (reference sequence). CDR3 size: 15 residues.

The chain is built from TRBV7-2 and TRBJ2-1. The CDR3 covers 11 residues. From germline, CDR1 is SGHTA and CDR2 FQGNSA. CDR3: CASSLAGEQFF.

The V call is TRBV6-1, the J call TRBJ1-4; TCRdb's D call, TRBD1, is unchecked because there is no DNA. CDR1 is MNHNS, CDR2 SASEGT, per germline. The CDR3 extends over 13 amino acids. The chain's CDR3 is CASAGIGNEKLFF.

The J gene is TRBJ1-6, the V gene TRBV18. There are 12 residues in the CDR3. CDR1 and CDR2 from the germline V gene are KGHSH and LQKENI. CDR3 residues: CASSPAGSPLHF.

The V and J genes are TRBV30 and TRBJ2-1. Per germline, CDR1 GTSNPN and CDR2 SVGIG (reference sequence). The CDR3 is made up of 11 amino acids. The CDR3 region is CAWRQLREQFF. Full variable domain (outside the CDR3, taken from reference TRBV30 and TRBJ2-1): SQTIHQWPATLVQPVGSPLSLECTVEGTSNPNLYWYRQAAGRGLQLLFYSVGIGQISSEVPQNLSASRPQDRQFILSSKKLLLSDSGFYLCAWRQLREQFFGPGTRLTVL.